This is a list of T cell receptor beta chains from one sample in a study of blood T cell repertoires in COVID-19. The table came from immunoSEQ multiplex PCR; TCRdb's copy has only in-frame clones and leaves some out. The profile covers about 190,000 clones, with just under 85% appearing a single time and about 5.1% taken by the ten largest. The sequenced material came from peripheral blood. Receptor source: a woman in her seventies with active or convalescent COVID-19. Both conserved end residues are part of each CDR3. The D gene is left open where the match is weak. Size tells how often a clone was seen (once, few, many) or the class of an expanded clone, and some rows leave it out.

J gene: TRBJ1-5; clone size: .; V gene: TRBV21-1; D gene: .; CDR3 protein: CASSKNSGGDRNQPQHF; CDR3 DNA: TGTGCCAGCAGCAAAAACAGTGGGGGGGACCGCAATCAGCCCCAGCATTTT
J gene: TRBJ2-3; clone size: .; V gene: TRBV27; D gene: .; CDR3 protein: CASSLILGGITDTQYF; CDR3 DNA: TGTGCCAGCAGTTTAATCCTAGGGGGTATCACAGATACGCAGTATTTT
J gene: TRBJ2-7; clone size: few; V gene: TRBV11-2; D gene: .; CDR3 protein: CASSLSLASDEQYF; CDR3 DNA: TGTGCCAGCAGCTTGAGTCTAGCGTCGGACGAGCAGTACTTC
J gene: TRBJ2-7; clone size: .; V gene: TRBV19; D gene: .; CDR3 protein: CASSMSGVGRYEQYF; CDR3 DNA: TGTGCCAGTAGTATGTCCGGAGTTGGTCGCTACGAGCAGTACTTC
J gene: TRBJ2-2; clone size: .; V gene: TRBV6-1; D gene: .; CDR3 protein: CASSEASGSTGELFF; CDR3 DNA: TGTGCCAGCAGTGAAGCTAGCGGAAGCACCGGGGAGCTGTTTTTT
J gene: TRBJ2-3; clone size: .; V gene: TRBV29-1; D gene: .; CDR3 protein: CSVEAIIRGRDTQYF; CDR3 DNA: TGCAGCGTTGAGGCTATCATCAGGGGTCGTGATACGCAGTATTTT
J gene: TRBJ2-7; clone size: .; V gene: TRBV6-5; D gene: TRBD2; CDR3 protein: CASRRTSGYEQYF; CDR3 DNA: TGTGCCAGCAGGCGGACTAGCGGCTACGAGCAGTACTTC
J gene: TRBJ2-2; clone size: .; V gene: TRBV14; D gene: .; CDR3 protein: CASSPADVILTGELFF; CDR3 DNA: TGTGCCAGCAGCCCCGCCGATGTCATACTCACCGGGGAGCTGTTTTTT
J gene: TRBJ2-1; clone size: .; V gene: TRBV28; D gene: TRBD2; CDR3 protein: CASSSRLAGKNEQFF; CDR3 DNA: TGTGCCAGCAGTTCCCGACTAGCGGGAAAAAATGAGCAGTTCTTC
J gene: TRBJ1-5; clone size: few; V gene: TRBV6-1; D gene: .; CDR3 protein: CASSEGSYQPQHF; CDR3 DNA: TGTGCCAGCAGTGAGGGCAGTTATCAGCCCCAGCATTTT
J gene: TRBJ2-5; clone size: .; V gene: TRBV27; D gene: TRBD2; CDR3 protein: CASGPGTRQETQYF; CDR3 DNA: TGTGCCAGCGGTCCCGGGACTAGACAAGAGACCCAGTACTTC
J gene: TRBJ2-5; clone size: .; V gene: TRBV3-1/TRBV3-2; D gene: TRBD2; CDR3 protein: CASSDPLAGEKTQYF; CDR3 DNA: TGTGCCAGCAGCGACCCACTAGCGGGAGAGAAGACCCAGTACTTC
J gene: TRBJ1-5; clone size: .; V gene: TRBV5-6; D gene: .; CDR3 protein: CASSLGGARQPQHF; CDR3 DNA: TGTGCCAGCAGCTTGGGGGGCGCACGTCAGCCCCAGCATTTT
J gene: TRBJ2-3; clone size: .; V gene: TRBV5-1; D gene: TRBD2; CDR3 protein: CASSLGGLVSTDTQYF; CDR3 DNA: TGCGCCAGCAGCTTGGGGGGACTAGTTTCCACAGATACGCAGTATTTT
J gene: TRBJ1-5; clone size: .; V gene: TRBV28; D gene: .; CDR3 protein: CASGNPNQPQHF; CDR3 DNA: TGTGCCAGCGGCAACCCTAATCAGCCCCAGCATTTT
J gene: TRBJ2-1; clone size: .; V gene: TRBV5-1; D gene: TRBD1; CDR3 protein: CASTPTGGRPNEQFF; CDR3 DNA: TGCGCCAGCACGCCCACAGGGGGCCGCCCCAATGAGCAGTTCTTC
J gene: TRBJ1-5; clone size: few; V gene: TRBV18; D gene: .; CDR3 protein: CASSPSSNPNQPQHF; CDR3 DNA: TGTGCCAGCTCACCTAGCAGCAACCCCAATCAGCCCCAGCATTTT
J gene: TRBJ2-4; clone size: .; V gene: TRBV5-1; D gene: TRBD1; CDR3 protein: CASSHDSGTGGAGNIQYF; CDR3 DNA: TGCGCCAGCAGCCACGACTCCGGGACAGGGGGCGCGGGAAACATTCAGTACTTC
J gene: TRBJ1-1; clone size: .; V gene: TRBV2; D gene: TRBD1; CDR3 protein: CASFRGQPGSTEAFF; CDR3 DNA: TGTGCCAGTTTCCGGGGACAGCCCGGGTCCACTGAAGCTTTCTTT
J gene: TRBJ2-7; clone size: once; V gene: TRBV4-1; D gene: TRBD2; CDR3 protein: CASSQALAGDYEQYF; CDR3 DNA: TGCGCCAGCAGCCAAGCTCTAGCGGGGGATTACGAGCAGTACTTC
J gene: TRBJ2-1; clone size: .; V gene: TRBV7-9; D gene: TRBD2; CDR3 protein: CASRITLAANEQFF; CDR3 DNA: TGTGCCAGCAGGATTACACTAGCGGCCAATGAGCAGTTCTTC
J gene: TRBJ2-7; clone size: .; V gene: TRBV4-1; D gene: .; CDR3 protein: CASSQDGFWGPTYEQYF; CDR3 DNA: TGCGCCAGCAGCCAAGACGGCTTTTGGGGGCCCACCTACGAGCAGTACTTC
J gene: TRBJ1-2; clone size: .; V gene: TRBV6-5; D gene: TRBD1; CDR3 protein: CASSYSIPQGAYGYTF; CDR3 DNA: TGTGCCAGCAGTTACTCGATTCCCCAGGGGGCCTATGGCTACACCTTC
J gene: TRBJ2-5; clone size: once; V gene: TRBV2; D gene: .; CDR3 protein: CASDIDRTMRGTQYF; CDR3 DNA: TGTGCCAGCGATATCGATCGAACCATGCGTGGTACCCAGTACTTC
J gene: TRBJ2-1; clone size: .; V gene: TRBV6-1; D gene: TRBD2; CDR3 protein: CASSELLASPYNEQFF; CDR3 DNA: TGTGCCAGCAGTGAGCTACTAGCGAGCCCCTACAATGAGCAGTTCTTC
J gene: TRBJ2-5; clone size: few; V gene: TRBV5-1; D gene: TRBD2; CDR3 protein: CASSFPSGSQTQYF; CDR3 DNA: TGCGCCAGCAGCTTCCCTAGCGGGAGCCAGACCCAGTACTTC
J gene: TRBJ1-1; clone size: .; V gene: TRBV5-1; D gene: .; CDR3 protein: CASSLGGTAAMNTEAFF; CDR3 DNA: TGCGCCAGCAGCTTGGGCGGGACGGCGGCCATGAACACTGAAGCTTTCTTT
J gene: TRBJ2-3; clone size: .; V gene: TRBV12-2; D gene: .; CDR3 protein: CASLPTGVEADTQYF; CDR3 DNA: TGTGCAAGTCTCCCGACAGGGGTGGAGGCAGATACGCAGTATTTT
J gene: TRBJ2-2; clone size: .; V gene: TRBV24-1; D gene: .; CDR3 protein: CATSDNRNTGELFF; CDR3 DNA: TGTGCCACCAGTGATAACAGGAACACCGGGGAGCTGTTTTTT
J gene: TRBJ2-7; clone size: .; V gene: TRBV18; D gene: TRBD1; CDR3 protein: CASSPGTGGIYEQYF; CDR3 DNA: TGTGCCAGCTCACCAGGGACAGGGGGTATCTACGAGCAGTACTTC
J gene: TRBJ2-5; clone size: .; V gene: TRBV5-1; D gene: .; CDR3 protein: CASSLEPSQETQYF; CDR3 DNA: TGCGCCAGCAGCTTGGAGCCTTCACAAGAGACCCAGTACTTC
J gene: TRBJ2-7; clone size: .; V gene: TRBV2; D gene: TRBD1; CDR3 protein: CASSELNRGGGQYF; CDR3 DNA: TGTGCCAGCAGTGAACTAAACAGGGGTGGCGGGCAGTACTTC
J gene: TRBJ2-7; clone size: .; V gene: TRBV18; D gene: .; CDR3 protein: CASSPLGTSYEQYF; CDR3 DNA: TGTGCCAGCTCACCTCTGGGCACCTCCTACGAGCAGTACTTC